One and the same sample provided the 28 T cell receptor beta chains below, sequenced in a study of response to subunit inactivated influenza vaccine. From the RT-PCR reads, TCRdb called clonotypes with MiXCR, one entry per CDR3 protein. Of fewer than 800,000 distinct CDR3 sequences in the sample, 15% to 19% were seen once. Sequences were derived from PBMCs from blood, sampled 11 to 12 days after vaccination. The origin of the receptors is a man aged 50-60 years who received an inactivated influenza vaccine.

The chain combines TRBV5-5 with TRBJ2-3; perhaps TRBD2 as D (6 bases). The CDR3 length is 15 residues. Per the germline V gene, CDR1 is SGHKS and CDR2 is YYEKEE (reference sequence). The V gene lost 4 bases and the J gene lost 9 bases, with 21 bases spanning the gap. The DNA for the CDR3 is TGTGCCAGCAGCGCGAGACTAGTAGGAGCCCTAACGCAGTATTTT. This encodes CASSARLVGALTQYF.

This clonotype was observed a handful of times. The V gene is TRBV6-1, the J gene TRBJ2-2; possible D gene TRBD2, 6 bases. V lost 6 bases and J lost 3, with 14 bases in between. Germline lookup yields CDR1 MNHNS and CDR2 SASEGT. This CDR3 spans 15 amino acids. CDR3 loop: CASSLRDSYTGELFF. Written as DNA, the CDR3 is TGTGCCAGCAGCCTCCGGGACTCATACACCGGGGAGCTGTTTTTT.

This clonotype was detected ten times or more. V and J are TRBV29-1 and TRBJ2-7, with 7 nucleotides matching TRBD1. With V trimmed by 6 bases and J by 2 bases, 1 base remained unmatched. CDR3 length equals 11 residues. Germline lookup yields CDR1 SQVTM and CDR2 ANQGSEA. CDR3 in DNA: TGCAGCGTCGGACAGGCCTACGAGCAGTACTTC. Residues: CSVGQAYEQYF.

The V gene is TRBV7-3, the J gene TRBJ1-2; a possible D gene is TRBD1 (6 bases). V was trimmed by 5 bases and J by 2 bases, leaving 15 bases between them. The CDR3 is 15 residues long. Germline loops: CDR1 SGHTA, CDR2 FQGTGA. CDR3 nucleotides: TGTGCCAGCAGCCCCGGAATCGGGGGCAACTATGGCTACACCTTC. This gives the protein CASSPGIGGNYGYTF.

This clonotype was counted a few times. V usage is TRBV19 and J usage is TRBJ2-4, with D perhaps TRBD1 (6 bases). CDR1 and CDR2 from the germline V gene are LNHDA and SQIVND (reference sequence). The CDR3 consists of 16 residues. Trimming removed 6 bases at V and 0 bases at J, with 15 bases between. CDR3 DNA sequence: TGTGCCAGTAGCAGGTGGGACACCTTAGCCAAAAACATTCAGTACTTC. It encodes CASSRWDTLAKNIQYF.

This clonotype occurred a few times. The gene calls are TRBV5-1 and TRBJ2-7; 12 nucleotides match TRBD1. Germline CDR1 SGHRS, CDR2 YFSETQ. With 1 base clipped from V and 4 bases from J, the junction kept 6 bases outside the gene matches. The CDR3 is made up of 16 amino acids. CDR3 residues: CASSLTTGQGAYEQYF. The CDR3 region has the DNA TGCGCCAGCAGCTTGACAACGGGACAGGGGGCATACGAGCAGTACTTC.

The CDR3 DNA follows: TGTGCCAGCAGCTTAGCGAGGAGTTCTGGGGCCAACGTCCTGACTTTC. As protein: CASSLARSSGANVLTF. V is TRBV11-1 and J is TRBJ2-6; D remains unclear. The V and J ends lost 0 bases and 1 base respectively, with 7 bases between them. Germline values: CDR1 SGHAT, CDR2 FQDESV (reference sequence). The CDR3 runs 16 residues.

Concerning this clonotype itself: A read error may produce the germline difference seen at one junction end. The chain recombines TRBV7-2 with TRBJ2-1, with 13 bases matching TRBD2. The CDR3 totals 15 residues. The germline V gene has CDR1 SGHTA and CDR2 FQGNSA. The CDR3 here is CASSPGLAGYNERFF. The CDR3 DNA follows: TGTGCCAGCAGCCCGGGACTAGCGGGGTACAATGAGCGGTTCTTC.

This clonotype appeared a few times. This rearrangement joins TRBV6-5 to TRBJ1-2, with D tentatively TRBD1 (5 bases). There are 12 residues in the CDR3. CDR1 is MNHEY and CDR2 is SVGAGI in the germline V gene. With 4 bases removed from V and 8 bases from J, the gap between germline ends came to 11 bases. Written as DNA, the CDR3 is TGTGCCAGCAGTTCCGGGGCGGCAGGCTACACCTTC. This translates into CASSSGAAGYTF.

The V and J genes are TRBV12-3 or TRBV12-4 and TRBJ1-2; D perhaps matches TRBD1 (6 bases). The germline V and J ends were trimmed by 5 bases and 0 bases, with 13 bases remaining between them. The CDR3 contains 15 residues. The CDR3 DNA follows: TGTGCCAGCAGTAAAGGGGACACCGCTAACTATGGCTACACCTTC. Its protein product is CASSKGDTANYGYTF.

This clonotype was counted at least ten times. V usage is TRBV4-2 and J usage is TRBJ1-4, with no clear D. V was pared by 4 bases and J by 5 bases, with 5 bases between. This CDR3 has 12 residues. CDR1 is LGHNA and CDR2 is YNFKEQ in the germline V gene. This CDR3 is CASSPQNEKLFF. CDR3 nucleotide sequence: TGTGCCAGCAGCCCCCAGAATGAAAAACTGTTTTTT.

This chain connects TRBV6-5 to TRBJ2-6; D unclear. CDR3 length equals 17 residues. V was pared by 0 bases and J by 4 bases, with 13 bases between. Looked up from germline, CDR1 is MNHEY and CDR2 is SVGAGI. As DNA, the CDR3 is TGTGCCAGCAGTTACTCGCCCCCCTTCCCCGGGGCCAACGTCCTGACTTTC. This sequence encodes CASSYSPPFPGANVLTF.

The chain uses TRBV4-3 and TRBJ2-7; 10 nucleotides align to TRBD2. This CDR3 comprises 16 residues. Germline V gene sequence: CDR1 LGHNA, CDR2 YSLEER. The ends lost 1 base at V and 4 bases at J; junction bases unmatched: 7. In DNA, the CDR3 is TGCGCCAGCAGCCAAGCTCTGAGCGGGGGGGTGTACGAGCAGTACTTC. The encoded protein is CASSQALSGGVYEQYF.

This clonotype was found a few times. The chain has TRBV15 and TRBJ2-3, with D tentatively TRBD2 (5 bases). The germline CDR1 and CDR2 sequences are LNHNV and YYDKDF (reference sequence). The CDR3 spans 18 residues. V was trimmed by 1 base and J by 0 bases, leaving 17 bases between them. The CDR3 DNA is TGTGCCACCAGCAGAGGAGAGTGGAGAGGGATTAGCACAGATACGCAGTATTTT. Its protein product is CATSRGEWRGISTDTQYF.

This clonotype has a handful of counts. This chain joins TRBV4-1 and TRBJ2-7; D gene unclear. The CDR3 has 13 residues. V was trimmed by 4 bases and J by 2 bases, leaving 9 bases between them. Germline assignment: CDR1 MGHRA and CDR2 YSYEKL. The CDR3 bases are TGCGCCAGCAGCCCCTGGGAAGCCTACGAGCAGTACTTC. This encodes CASSPWEAYEQYF.

The chain joins TRBV27 to TRBJ2-7; D ambiguous. V lost 4 bases and J lost 3, with 13 bases in between. The CDR3 is 14 residues long. Per germline, CDR1 MNHEY and CDR2 SMNVEV (reference sequence). CDR3: CASSSSRRGYEQYF. The CDR3 region has the DNA TGTGCCAGCAGTTCCTCAAGGAGAGGCTACGAGCAGTACTTC.

This clonotype has only a few counts. This sequence joins TRBV2 and TRBJ1-1, with unresolved D. The V gene's germline CDR1 is SNHLY and CDR2 FYNNEI. Trimming pared 5 bases from V and 3 bases from J, leaving 10 bases between. The CDR3 contains 13 residues. CDR3 in DNA: TGTGCCAGCAGTCTCCGCCGAGACACTGAAGCTTTCTTT. Protein sequence: CASSLRRDTEAFF.

This clonotype was picked up a small number of times. CDR3 residues: CASSEASGKGQFF. For the CDR3, the DNA is TGTGCCAGCAGTGAAGCTAGCGGGAAGGGGCAGTTCTTC. V gene TRBV25-1 combines with J gene TRBJ2-1; 9 bases line up with TRBD2. The CDR3 loop spans 13 amino acids. V lost 2 bases, J lost 12 bases, and 5 bases stayed unmatched. Germline CDR1 is MGHDK and CDR2 is SYGVNS.

This clonotype appeared a few times. The V gene is TRBV12-3 or TRBV12-4, the J gene TRBJ2-7; D gene ambiguous. CDR3 length: 12 residues. V gave up 8 bases and J gave up 5 bases, with 13 bases separating them. CDR3 in DNA: TGTGCCAGCTGGGATATCGGCGACGAGCAGTACTTC. As protein: CASWDIGDEQYF.

This chain joins TRBV12-3 or TRBV12-4 and TRBJ2-1; no reliable D call. The CDR3 length is 12 residues. The V end was cut by 6 bases, the J end by 5 bases, with 8 bases between. CDR3 sequence reads: CASRPENNEQFF. CDR3 bases: TGTGCCAGCAGACCAGAAAACAATGAGCAGTTCTTC.

This clonotype was seen only a few times. This chain links TRBV11-2 with TRBJ2-3; D not resolved. Germline CDR1 is SGHAT and CDR2 is FQNNGV. This CDR3 region has 13 residues. V was pared by 5 bases and J by 3 bases, with 9 bases between. The CDR3 DNA reads as TGTGCCAGCAGCCCCCACATTACAGATACGCAGTATTTT. Translation: CASSPHITDTQYF.

A few counts support this clonotype. The gene calls are TRBV5-6 and TRBJ2-2; D is possibly TRBD1 or TRBD2 (5 bases each). This CDR3 is 15 amino acids long. Trimming shortened V by 7 bases and J by 4 bases, and 17 bases separated the two germline ends. Germline V CDR1 and CDR2: SGHDT, YYEEEE. CDR3 sequence reads: CASQSGTVLTGELFF. CDR3 sequence (DNA): TGTGCCAGCCAGAGTGGGACCGTTCTCACCGGGGAGCTGTTTTTT.

This clonotype turned up a few times. This chain joins TRBV30 and TRBJ2-2, with 11 nucleotides matching TRBD1. The V and J ends lost 4 bases and 7 bases, in that order; junction bases with no gene match: 8. This CDR3 spans 15 amino acids. Germline V CDR1 and CDR2: GTSNPN, SVGIG (reference sequence). The CDR3 loop reads CAWKYGQGAVGELFF. CDR3 coding DNA: TGTGCCTGGAAGTACGGACAGGGGGCGGTCGGGGAGCTGTTTTTT.

This clonotype has just a few counts. The gene calls are TRBV6-2 or TRBV6-3 and TRBJ2-5, with TRBD2 matching over 8 bases. V lost 6 bases and J lost 2; bases outside the gene matches: 8. CDR1 and CDR2 (germline): MNHEY, SVGEGT. CDR3 length: 15 residues. The CDR3 DNA is TGTGCCAGCAGACGATTTAGCGGGGTTCAAGAGACCCAGTACTTC. Translating it yields CASRRFSGVQETQYF.

The V call is TRBV7-8, the J call TRBJ2-1; 7 positions match TRBD1. Germline V gene data show CDR1 as SGHVS and CDR2 as FQNEAQ. The CDR3 contains 15 residues. Unmatched junction bases numbered 10, after V lost 5 bases and J lost 6 bases. This chain's CDR3 is CASSGTAPILNEQFF. The CDR3 DNA is TGTGCCAGCAGCGGGACAGCCCCAATACTCAATGAGCAGTTCTTC. Combining the CDR3 with reference TRBV7-8 and TRBJ2-1 gives the whole variable domain GAGVSQSPRYKVAKRGQDVALRCDPISGHVSLFWYQQALGQGPEFLTYFQNEAQLDKSGLPSDRFFAERPEGSVSTLKIQRTQQEDSAVYLCASSGTAPILNEQFFGPGTRLTVL.

This clonotype was counted ten times or more. The chain carries TRBV29-1 and TRBJ2-1; TRBD1 matches 11 bases. Trimming cost V 6 bases and J 8 bases; bases outside gene matches: 12. The length of the CDR3 is 15 residues. Per germline, CDR1 SQVTM and CDR2 ANQGSEA. The CDR3 is CSVGGQGARSYEQFF. The CDR3 coding sequence is TGCAGCGTCGGAGGACAGGGGGCGCGGTCCTATGAGCAGTTCTTC.

This clonotype was counted many times. V gene TRBV7-2 combines with J gene TRBJ1-1; the D gene is possibly TRBD1 (6 bases). Germline values: CDR1 SGHTA, CDR2 FQGNSA. The CDR3 runs 15 residues. V lost 5 bases and J lost 7, with 20 bases in between. The CDR3 coding sequence is TGTGCCAGCAGCGTTAACATCGGGGGCAGCTATGAAGCTTTCTTT. Translation: CASSVNIGGSYEAFF.

The rearrangement joins TRBV24-1 to TRBJ2-3; D gene uncertain. The germline V gene encodes CDR1 KGHDR and CDR2 SFDVKD. The CDR3 is made up of 13 amino acids. Trimming took off 4 bases at V and 2 bases at J, with 6 bases between the two ends. The CDR3 loop reads CATSDRLTDTQYF. In nucleotides, the CDR3 is TGTGCCACCAGTGACCGTCTCACAGATACGCAGTATTTT.